This TCR beta chain is drawn from a study of blood T cell repertoires in COVID-19. Method: immunoSEQ multiplex PCR; TCRdb's copy keeps in-frame clones and lacks some. The table includes 160,000 or so clones, over 80% detected once. Trimming removed 2 bases from V and 4 bases from J; junction bases left unmatched: 7. CDR1 SGHTA and CDR2 FQGNSA come from the germline V gene. The CDR3 extends over 16 amino acids. The specimen sequenced was peripheral blood. The V gene is TRBV7-2, the J gene TRBJ2-3; the match to TRBD2 covers 9 bases. The receptor's source is a woman in her 70s with acute or convalescent COVID-19. CDR3 residues: CASSLWGLAFSDTQYF. The CDR3 DNA sequence: TGTGCCAGCAGCTTATGGGGACTAGCTTTTTCAGATACGCAGTATTTT. Full variable domain (rest looked up from reference TRBV7-2 and TRBJ2-3): GAGVSQSPSNKVTEKGKDVELRCDPISGHTALYWYRQSLGQGLEFLIYFQGNSAPDKSGLPSDRFSAERTGGSVSTLTIQRTQQEDSAVYLCASSLWGLAFSDTQYFGPGTRLTVL.